This T cell receptor (beta chain) was recorded in a study of neurological immune-mediated disorders. Study-wide context: Of the multiple sclerosis patients, 34 in total, roughly 30 were relapsing-remitting and 3 were secondary progressive. Study outcomes and limitations: No CDR3 amino acid sequences were shared by expanded clones across subjects, suggesting private repertoires in all groups.

This clonotype showed up many times. The antigen remains undetermined. This CDR3 region has 13 residues. V was shortened by 5 bases and J by 4 bases, with 10 bases between the two germline ends. Germline V gives CDR1 SGHDT, CDR2 YYEEEE. With 10-nucleotide random UMIs, 5'RACE was used to make the cDNA. TCRdb used MiXCR to reprocess the 5' RACE reads, holding one entry per CDR3 protein. The table records 66,000 or so distinct CDR3 sequences, 5.2% of them present only once. The source is a woman in her 30s with multiple sclerosis. Specimen: PBMCs. The chain recombines TRBV5-6 with TRBJ1-5, with D unclear. CDR3 loop: CASSWAENQPQHF. DNA of the CDR3: TGTGCCAGCAGTTGGGCCGAGAATCAGCCCCAGCATTTT.